What follows are 4 T cell receptor beta chains derived from one specimen sequenced in a study of blood T cell repertoires in COVID-19. Using immunoSEQ multiplex PCR, the repertoire was profiled, and TCRdb retains in-frame clones only, with some absent. Of approximately 96,000 clones listed, roughly 80% are singletons. Material: peripheral blood. Source of these receptors: a woman older than 75 with acute or convalescent COVID-19.

The chain has TRBV27 and TRBJ1-1; 10 positions agree with TRBD1. V was pared by 4 bases and J by 3 bases, with 11 bases of the junction left unmatched. The CDR3 extends over 17 amino acids. The V gene's germline CDR1 is MNHEY and CDR2 SMNVEV (reference sequence). CDR3 nucleotides: TGTGCCAGCAGTTCGCCGGGACAGGGGCTCAGGGACACTGAAGCTTTCTTT. Amino acids: CASSSPGQGLRDTEAFF.

The chain links TRBV29-1 to TRBJ1-2; D call uncertain. This CDR3 has 12 amino acids. Per the germline V gene, CDR1 is SQVTM and CDR2 is ANQGSEA. Trimming left V 4 bases short and J 1 base short, with 7 bases between. The CDR3 spells CSVVSDNYGYTF. CDR3 nucleotides: TGCAGCGTTGTCAGTGATAACTATGGCTACACCTTC.

The gene calls are TRBV5-4 and TRBJ1-2; D gene uncertain. Trimming pared 1 base from V and 8 bases from J, leaving 15 bases between. The CDR3 consists of 14 residues. CDR1 and CDR2 from the germline V gene are SGHNT and YYREEE (reference sequence). The CDR3 reads CASSLLQQRGGYTF. DNA for the CDR3: TGTGCCAGCAGCTTGCTACAGCAAAGAGGGGGCTACACCTTC.

The chain couples TRBV5-1 to TRBJ2-5; TRBD2 agrees at 7 bases. The CDR3 totals 14 residues. V was clipped by 4 bases and J by 5 bases; unmatched bases: 8. Germline CDR1 SGHRS, CDR2 YFSETQ. The CDR3 here is CASSDRLAGETQYF. DNA of the CDR3: TGCGCCAGCAGCGACCGACTAGCTGGGGAGACCCAGTACTTC.